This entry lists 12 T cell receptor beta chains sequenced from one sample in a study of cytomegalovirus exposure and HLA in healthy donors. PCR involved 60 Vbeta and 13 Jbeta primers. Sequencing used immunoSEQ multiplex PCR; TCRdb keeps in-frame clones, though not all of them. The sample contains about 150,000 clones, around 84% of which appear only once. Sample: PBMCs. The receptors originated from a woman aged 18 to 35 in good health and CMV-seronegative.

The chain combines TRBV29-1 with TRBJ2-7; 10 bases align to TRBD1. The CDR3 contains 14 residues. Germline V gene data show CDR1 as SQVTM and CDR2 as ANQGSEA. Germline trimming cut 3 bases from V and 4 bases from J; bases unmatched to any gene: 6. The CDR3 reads CSVDRDRGWYEQYF. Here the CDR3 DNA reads TGCAGCGTTGACCGGGACAGGGGATGGTACGAGCAGTACTTC.

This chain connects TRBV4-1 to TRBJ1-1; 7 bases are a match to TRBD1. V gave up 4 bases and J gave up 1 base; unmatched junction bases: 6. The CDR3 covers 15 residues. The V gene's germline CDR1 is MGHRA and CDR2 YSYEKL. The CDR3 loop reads CASSRPGQTNTEAFF. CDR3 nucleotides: TGCGCCAGCAGCCGGCCGGGACAGACGAACACTGAAGCTTTCTTT.

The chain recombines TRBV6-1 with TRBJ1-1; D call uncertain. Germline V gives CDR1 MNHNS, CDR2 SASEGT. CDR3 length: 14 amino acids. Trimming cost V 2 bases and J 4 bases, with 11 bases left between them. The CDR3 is CASSEPGLGTEAFF. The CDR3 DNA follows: TGTGCCAGCAGTGAACCCGGGTTGGGCACTGAAGCTTTCTTT.

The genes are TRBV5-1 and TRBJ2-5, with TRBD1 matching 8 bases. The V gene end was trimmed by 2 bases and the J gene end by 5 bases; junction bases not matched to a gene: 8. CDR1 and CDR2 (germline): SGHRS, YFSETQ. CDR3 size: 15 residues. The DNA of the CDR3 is TGCGCCAGCAGCTTAAGACAGGGGATGGGCGAGACCCAGTACTTC. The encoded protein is CASSLRQGMGETQYF.

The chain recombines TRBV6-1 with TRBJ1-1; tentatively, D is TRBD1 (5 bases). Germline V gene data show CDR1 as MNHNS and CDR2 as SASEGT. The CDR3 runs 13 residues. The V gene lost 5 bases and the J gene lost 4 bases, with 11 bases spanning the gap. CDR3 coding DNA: TGTGCCAGCAGTTCCAGGGTGAGCACTGAAGCTTTCTTT. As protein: CASSSRVSTEAFF.

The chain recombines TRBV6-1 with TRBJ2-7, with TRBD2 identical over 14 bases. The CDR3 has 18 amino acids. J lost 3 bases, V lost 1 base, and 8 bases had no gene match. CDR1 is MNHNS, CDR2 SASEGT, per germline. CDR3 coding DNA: TGTGCCAGCAGTGAAGGACTAGCGGGAGGGGGGGTGGGCTACGAGCAGTACTTC. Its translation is CASSEGLAGGGVGYEQYF.

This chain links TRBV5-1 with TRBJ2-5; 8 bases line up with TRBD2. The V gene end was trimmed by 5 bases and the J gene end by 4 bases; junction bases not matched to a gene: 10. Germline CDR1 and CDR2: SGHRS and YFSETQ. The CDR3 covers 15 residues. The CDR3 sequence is CASSGSGGLGETQYF. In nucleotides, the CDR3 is TGCGCCAGCAGTGGTTCGGGAGGGCTTGGAGAGACCCAGTACTTC.

CDR3 nucleotide sequence: TGTGCCAGCACCCCACGGAGCACAGATACGCAGTATTTT. It is translated as CASTPRSTDTQYF. The V call is TRBV2, the J call TRBJ2-3; D unresolved. This CDR3 is 13 amino acids long. The germline CDR1 and CDR2 sequences are SNHLY and FYNNEI. V lost 7 bases and J 0 bases, leaving 8 bases between the germline ends.

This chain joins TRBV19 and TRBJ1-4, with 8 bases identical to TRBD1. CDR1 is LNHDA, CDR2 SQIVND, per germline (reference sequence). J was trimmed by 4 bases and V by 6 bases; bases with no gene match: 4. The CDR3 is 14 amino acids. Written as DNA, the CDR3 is TGTGCCAGTAGGGGGACAGGATTTAATGAAAAACTGTTTTTT. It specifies CASRGTGFNEKLFF.

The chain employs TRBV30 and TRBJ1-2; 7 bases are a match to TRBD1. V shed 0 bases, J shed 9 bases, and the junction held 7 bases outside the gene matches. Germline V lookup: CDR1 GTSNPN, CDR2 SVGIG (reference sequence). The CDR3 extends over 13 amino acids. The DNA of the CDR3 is TGTGCCTGGAGTGTTGGAGGGGGCCTTAGCTACACCTTC. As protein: CAWSVGGGLSYTF.

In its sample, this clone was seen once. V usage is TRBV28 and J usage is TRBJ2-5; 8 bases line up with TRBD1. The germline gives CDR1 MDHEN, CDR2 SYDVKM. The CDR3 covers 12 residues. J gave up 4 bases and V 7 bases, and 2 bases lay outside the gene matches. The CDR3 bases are TGTGCCAGCACCACAGGGGGAGAGACCCAGTACTTC. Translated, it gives CASTTGGETQYF.

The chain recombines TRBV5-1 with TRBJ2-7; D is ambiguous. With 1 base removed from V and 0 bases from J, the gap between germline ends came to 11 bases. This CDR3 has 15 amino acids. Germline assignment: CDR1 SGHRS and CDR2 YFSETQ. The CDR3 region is CASSLSGLSSYEQYF. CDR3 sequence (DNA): TGCGCCAGCAGCTTGTCTGGGCTAAGCTCCTACGAGCAGTACTTC.